This T cell receptor beta chain was profiled in a study of radiotherapy plus CTLA-4 blockade in lung cancer. Overall study: Objective responses were seen in 18% of patients, disease control in approximately 29%. Study-wide results and caveats: The best prediction of response reportedly came from early blood T cell clone dynamics, with interferon-beta. Once radiotherapy plus ipilimumab had been given, TCR clones derived from tumor expanded in blood.

The CDR3 has 11 residues. Germline V lookup: CDR1 SGHRS, CDR2 YFSETQ. V lost 5 bases to trimming and J lost 6 bases, with 6 bases between them. CTLA-4 blockade with ipilimumab, together with focal radiation, was given to patients with chemo-refractory metastatic non-small-cell lung cancer. On this clone itself: The antigen remains unidentified.

Measured with immunoSEQ multiplex PCR; TCRdb has only the in-frame clones, and not every one. The table shows about 48,000 clones, with 75% to 90% occurring only once. This sequence joins TRBV5-1 and TRBJ2-1; D gene unclear. Sequencing was performed on peripheral blood, taken from a patient treated with radiotherapy plus ipilimumab. The receptor's source is a human donor with non-small cell lung cancer that progressed on radiotherapy plus ipilimumab. Some clones in this sample may be carry-over from other donors' samples. The CDR3 protein is CASSIANEQFF. DNA for the CDR3: TGCGCCAGCAGTATAGCCAATGAGCAGTTCTTC.